The following is a T cell receptor (beta chain) sequence with its context. As yet, its antigen is unknown. This sample is drawn from a study of OX40 agonist ivuxolimab in advanced cancers. About the research overall: Ivuxolimab, which patients received intravenously every 2 weeks, was dosed at 0.01 to 10 mg/kg. Allowance was made for prior anti-PD-1, anti-PD-L1 or anti-CTLA-4 therapy, and 40% had some. Regarding the study as a whole: Which antigen the expanded peripheral T cells recognized is unknown. Clonal expansion was seen in CD4+ and CD8+ blood T cells by week 6 at 0.1 to 3.0 mg/kg.

This CDR3 is built from 14 residues. The ends were cut back, 3 bases at V and 4 bases at J, with 12 bases in the middle. The germline V gene encodes CDR1 WNHNN and CDR2 SYGVQD (reference sequence). This table comes from immunoSEQ multiplex PCR, and its TCRdb copy is limited to in-frame clones, with some not included. Among some 150,000 clones listed, approximately 94% were seen once. This material consisted of CD4+ or CD8+ T cells sorted from blood, taken in a trial of the OX40 agonist ivuxolimab. V is TRBV10-1 and J is TRBJ1-2; a possible D gene is TRBD1 (5 bases). This TCR came from an adult with an advanced solid tumor such as melanoma, head and neck, liver or kidney cancer. CDR3 in amino acids: CASSEGRAGYGYTF. The CDR3 DNA reads as TGCGCCAGCAGTGAAGGCAGGGCTGGCTATGGCTACACCTTC.